This TCR beta chain was recovered during a study of blood T cell repertoires in COVID-19. Using immunoSEQ multiplex PCR, the repertoire was profiled, and TCRdb retains in-frame clones only, with some absent. The table includes 100,000 to 150,000 clones, approximately 88% detected once. J was trimmed by 1 base and V by 3 bases; bases with no gene match: 4. Germline V gene lookup returns CDR1 LGHDT and CDR2 YNNKEL (reference sequence). This CDR3 region has 15 residues. The chain has TRBV3-1 (or the pseudogene TRBV3-2) and TRBJ1-1; 8 bases align to TRBD1. The sample was peripheral blood. This sequence was found in a man between 45 and 60 years old with acute or convalescent COVID-19. The CDR3 DNA follows: TGTGCCAGCAGCCAGTCTGGACAGGGGAACACTGAAGCTTTCTTT. Amino acids: CASSQSGQGNTEAFF.